A selection of T cell receptor beta chains follows, all from one sample in a study of shared clonotypes between healthy human individuals. Profiled with immunoSEQ multiplex PCR; TCRdb holds only in-frame clones, not every one. Of about 2 million clones listed, roughly 94% are singletons. Sequencing used naive CD4+ T cells sorted from blood. The receptors shown here come from a man between 18 and 35 years old in good health. CDR3s include the opening cysteine and the closing phenylalanine or tryptophan. The order of the fields is J gene, clone size, D gene, V gene, CDR3 DNA, CDR3 protein. D genes are given only for firm matches. Size is omitted from some rows. Given values are once, few, many or a class for expanded clones.

TRBJ1-2 - - TRBV6-6 TGTGCCAGCAGTTACTCGGACGGGGGCTACACCTTC CASSYSDGGYTF
TRBJ1-1 - - TRBV30 TGTGCCTGGAGTGTAGGGAGGTCCCCTGCCTGGGACACTGAAGCTTTCTTT CAWSVGRSPAWDTEAFF
TRBJ2-3 - - TRBV5-1 TGCGCCAGCAGCTACGACGGCACAGATACGCAGTATTTT CASSYDGTDTQYF
TRBJ2-7 - - TRBV7-9 TGTGCCAGCAGCTCGAGCGGAGGTTACGAGCAGTACTTC CASSSSGGYEQYF
TRBJ1-1 - TRBD1 TRBV6-5 TGTGCCAGCAGTTACTCGAACAGGGGACAGACTGAAGCTTTCTTT CASSYSNRGQTEAFF
TRBJ2-7 - - TRBV2 TGTGCCAGCAGACCACTAGACTACGAGCAGTACTTC CASRPLDYEQYF
TRBJ2-2 - - TRBV7-3 TGTGCCAGCAGCTCAGGACAGAGCACCGGGGAGCTGTTTTTT CASSSGQSTGELFF
TRBJ2-5 - - TRBV6-5 TGTGCCAGCAGTTATCAGGGGAGAGAGACCCAGTACTTC CASSYQGRETQYF
TRBJ2-3 - - TRBV7-9 TGTGCCAGCAGCACTAGTTTCGGCTGGTCGGATACGCAGTATTTT CASSTSFGWSDTQYF
TRBJ2-1 - TRBD2 TRBV4-1 TGCGCCAGCAGCCGCCCACTAGCGGACAGCTCCTACAATGAGCAGTTCTTC CASSRPLADSSYNEQFF
TRBJ1-5 - - TRBV7-2 TGTGCCAGCAGCTTAAATGGGGGGGCTTGGCAGCCCCAGCATTTT CASSLNGGAWQPQHF
TRBJ2-5 - TRBD2 TRBV9 TGTGCCAGCAGCGTAACTAGCGGGCAAGAGACCCAGTACTTC CASSVTSGQETQYF
TRBJ2-5 - TRBD2 TRBV7-9 TGTGCCAGCAGCTTAGAGGTGTGGCTAGCGGGAGAGGAGACCCAGTACTTC CASSLEVWLAGEETQYF
TRBJ2-5 - - TRBV4-1 TGCGCCAGCAGCCCTCCAAGAGGTCTAGGAGAGACCCAGTACTTC CASSPPRGLGETQYF
TRBJ2-1 - TRBD2 TRBV7-2 TGTGCCAGCAGCCCGGGACTAGCTGGGAGGAATGAGCAGTTCTTC CASSPGLAGRNEQFF
TRBJ1-4 - TRBD1 TRBV5-1 TGCGCCAGCAGTAAGGGACAGGGTAATGAAAAACTGTTTTTT CASSKGQGNEKLFF
TRBJ2-7 - TRBD2 TRBV6-1 TGTGCCACCTCCCTAGCGGGAATCGGCTCCTACGAGCAGTACTTC CATSLAGIGSYEQYF
TRBJ2-2 - - TRBV5-1 TGCGCCAGCAGCTTGGATCACAGGGACACCGGGGAGCTGTTTTTT CASSLDHRDTGELFF
TRBJ2-1 - - TRBV7-3 TGTGCCAGCAGCGCGGGACCTAGCTCCTACAATGAGCAGTTCTTC CASSAGPSSYNEQFF
TRBJ1-2 - - TRBV11-2 TGTGCCAGCAGCTTAGAGCCAGGGAACTATGGCTACACCTTC CASSLEPGNYGYTF
TRBJ2-3 - TRBD2 TRBV9 TGTGCCAGCAGCGTAGGGAGCGGGGGGGCCAGAGATACGCAGTATTTT CASSVGSGGARDTQYF
TRBJ1-1 - - TRBV29-1 TGCAGCGTTTCAGGGAACACTGAAGCTTTCTTT CSVSGNTEAFF
TRBJ2-7 - TRBD1 TRBV10-1 TGCGCCAGCAGTGAGGGGACAGTGGGACGGGAGCAGTACTTC CASSEGTVGREQYF
TRBJ1-3 - TRBD1 TRBV30 TGTGCCTGGAGTCTGCGACAGGGGGCTGCGGGAAACACCATATATTTT CAWSLRQGAAGNTIYF
TRBJ2-2 - TRBD2 TRBV15 TGTGCCACCAGCAGAGATCGGGCGGGAGCAAACACCGGGGAGCTGTTTTTT CATSRDRAGANTGELFF
TRBJ2-7 - - TRBV7-6 TGTGCCAGCAGCTTACGTAACCCGGGGCAGAGGATGAGGGAGCAGTACTTC CASSLRNPGQRMREQYF
TRBJ2-7 - - TRBV19 TGTGCCAGTAGTATTAGGTCCGGGGCAGGGGCTTCTTACGAGCAGTACTTC CASSIRSGAGASYEQYF
TRBJ1-1 once - TRBV2 TGTGCCAGCAGCACGGCGCGGGGGGGTGAAGCTTTCTTT CASSTARGGEAFF
TRBJ2-7 - TRBD1 TRBV11-2 TGTGCCAGCAGCTTCTCTCCTTGGGACAGGGGTTTAGGCGAGCAGTACTTC CASSFSPWDRGLGEQYF
TRBJ1-5 - TRBD1 TRBV5-1 TGCGCCAGCAGCTTGGGCGGGGGACAGTATCAGCCCCAGCATTTT CASSLGGGQYQPQHF
TRBJ1-1 - - TRBV5-6 TGTGCCAGCAGCTTGGGGACAACTAAGAACACTGAAGCTTTCTTT CASSLGTTKNTEAFF
TRBJ1-1 - - TRBV30 TGTGCCTGGAGTCCCAGGAAGAACACTGAAGCTTTCTTT CAWSPRKNTEAFF
TRBJ1-2 - - TRBV6-5 TGTGCCAGCAGTTTAAAAACAGGGCTCTATGGCTACACCTTC CASSLKTGLYGYTF
TRBJ1-1 - - TRBV19 TGTGCCAGTAGTATAGCCGAGTTAGGCAACACTGAAGCTTTCTTT CASSIAELGNTEAFF
TRBJ2-1 - - TRBV7-9 TGTGCCAGCAGCTTAGACCTAGTTGGTGAGCAGTTCTTC CASSLDLVGEQFF
TRBJ2-6 - - TRBV7-6 TGTGCCAGCAGCCTTACCCTCTCTGGGGCCAACGTCCTGACTTTC CASSLTLSGANVLTF
TRBJ2-7 - TRBD1 TRBV14 TGTGCCAGCAGACGGACAGGGGGTTCCTACGAGCAGTACTTC CASRRTGGSYEQYF
TRBJ2-5 - TRBD1 TRBV4-1 TGCGCCAGCAGCCAAGACCGGGACAGTGGAGGGACCCAGTACTTC CASSQDRDSGGTQYF
TRBJ2-5 - - TRBV28 TGTGCCAGCAGTACCTCAGGGGCATCCGACCAAGAGACCCAGTACTTC CASSTSGASDQETQYF
TRBJ2-2 - - TRBV6-6 TGTGCCAGCACCGGCGCGGACGCAGCGAACACCGGGGAGCTGTTTTTT CASTGADAANTGELFF
TRBJ1-6 once - TRBV10-3 TGTGCCATCAGTGAACGGCGGAATTCACCCCTCCACTTT CAISERRNSPLHF
TRBJ1-5 - TRBD1 TRBV6-1 TGTGCCAGCAGTGAACCCCGGACAGGGTTCGGTCAGCCCCAGCATTTT CASSEPRTGFGQPQHF
TRBJ2-7 - - TRBV5-1 TGCGCCAGCAGCTTGGTTGGAGGTGGAGACGAGCAGTACTTC CASSLVGGGDEQYF
TRBJ1-2 - - TRBV6-5 TGTGCCAGCAGTCCCCCTCGGCCTGGAGGCTACACCTTC CASSPPRPGGYTF
TRBJ2-7 - TRBD2 TRBV5-6 TGTGCCAGCAGCTTGGATAGGGAGGGCTACGAGCAGTACTTC CASSLDREGYEQYF
TRBJ2-3 - - TRBV5-1 TGCGCCAGCAGCCCCGTGCGGTGGGACACAGATACGCAGTATTTT CASSPVRWDTDTQYF
TRBJ2-7 - - TRBV6-5 TGTGCCAGCAGAAACGGGGTCGCTTTCGTCGAGCAGTACTTC CASRNGVAFVEQYF
TRBJ1-6 - TRBD1 TRBV5-1 TGCGCCAGCAGCTTGGAGGGGACAGCCTATAATTCACCCCTCCACTTT CASSLEGTAYNSPLHF
TRBJ1-3 - - TRBV4-2 TGTGCCAGCAGCCAAGATTCAGGGATTGGAAACACCATATATTTT CASSQDSGIGNTIYF
TRBJ2-1 once - TRBV5-1 TGCGCCAGCAGCCCCCCACAGGGCACCTACAATGAGCAGTTCTTC CASSPPQGTYNEQFF
TRBJ2-5 - - TRBV5-1 TGCGCCAGCAGCTCCTCCGACCAAGAGACCCAGTACTTC CASSSSDQETQYF
TRBJ2-7 - - TRBV19 TGTGCCAGTAGCGCGGCCCGGGGGGCCTCCTACGAGCAGTACTTC CASSAARGASYEQYF
TRBJ1-6 - TRBD1 TRBV5-1 TGCGCCAGCAGCCGGCCGGGACAGGGTGGTTCACCCCTCCACTTT CASSRPGQGGSPLHF
TRBJ2-7 - TRBD1 TRBV4-1 TGCGCCAGCAGCCAAGAAGTCTCAAGACCCCCAGACCTCGGGACAGTGAATTACGAGCAGTACTTC CASSQEVSRPPDLGTVNYEQYF
TRBJ2-7 - - TRBV6-6 TGTGCCAGCAGTTATTATCTCTACGAGCAGTACTTC CASSYYLYEQYF
TRBJ2-2 - - TRBV2 TGTGCCAGCAGAACGGGGTTCAGCGGAACCGGGGAGCTGTTTTTT CASRTGFSGTGELFF
TRBJ1-1 - - TRBV29-1 TGCAGCGTCGATAAGGCAGGGATGAACACTGAAGCTTTCTTT CSVDKAGMNTEAFF
TRBJ2-7 - TRBD1 TRBV6-5 TGTGCCAGCAGTTACCGGGACAGAGGCTCCTACGAGCAGTACTTC CASSYRDRGSYEQYF
TRBJ1-2 - - TRBV10-3 TGTGCCATCAGTGTCGACACAAACTATGGCTACACCTTC CAISVDTNYGYTF